The subject of this entry is one T cell receptor (beta chain). The sample comes from a study of blood T cell repertoires in COVID-19. Across the study: Collection of acute and convalescent COVID-19 samples took place in the United States, Italy and Spain. PBMCs, B-cell-depleted T cells, or T cells were the source of the cDNA or gDNA that made up the material.

Original handling: Nucleated cell counts were estimated from reference gene primer amplification. Generated by immunoSEQ multiplex PCR, the TCRdb table keeps only in-frame clones and is missing some. The V and J calls and clone size come from that table; D and trimming were worked out from the DNA. The repertoire includes around 500,000 clones, 70% to 90% of them detected once, and 3% to 4% sits in the top ten. CDR3 length equals 16 residues. In germline, CDR1 is SEHNR, CDR2 FQNEAQ (reference sequence). V lost 4 bases to trimming and J lost 0 bases; unmatched junction nucleotides: 4. V is TRBV7-9 and J is TRBJ2-2; 8 bases fit TRBD2. This sequence originates from a human donor in a cohort sampled during active COVID-19. Sample: peripheral blood. The DNA of the CDR3 is TGTGCCAGCAGCTCTTTAGCGGGGCCGAACACCGGGGAGCTGTTTTTT. Protein product: CASSSLAGPNTGELFF.